These 25 T cell receptor beta chains were sequenced from one sample in a study of regulatory T cells in long-lasting Graves disease. Sequencing libraries for TCR beta were prepared with iRepertoire HTBI primers and Arm-PCR of CDR3 regions. TCRdb re-derived calls from the multiplex PCR reads in MiXCR, one entry per CDR3 protein. The sample has approximately 390,000 distinct CDR3 sequences; roughly 15% are singletons. Noted time point: newly diagnosed GD, antithyroid drugs for less than 3 months. From RNA extracted from PBMCs, the TCR library was made. A further study also used this sample, focusing on T cells in Graves' hyperthyroidism and ophthalmopathy.

The sample was peripheral blood mononuclear cells (PBMCs), taken at new diagnosis, from a patient treated with antithyroid drugs. The source of these receptors is a woman under 30 with Graves disease.

In this sample, this clonotype turned up many times. Written as DNA, the CDR3 is TGTGCCAGCAGCACCCGAGCGGGAGGGCCAGATACGCAGTATTTT. Translation gives CASSTRAGGPDTQYF. The chain combines TRBV7-2 with TRBJ2-3; 10 bases map to TRBD2. CDR1 and CDR2 from the germline V gene are SGHTA and FQGNSA. V lost 5 bases and J lost 4; bases outside the gene matches: 6. The CDR3 sequence is 15 residues long.

At least ten counts were recorded for this clonotype. The rearrangement uses TRBV2 and TRBJ2-7; D is ambiguous. The V end was cut by 4 bases, the J end by 9 bases, with 10 bases between. The V gene's germline CDR1 is SNHLY and CDR2 FYNNEI. The CDR3 is 11 residues long. The CDR3 DNA reads TGTGCCAGCAGTGGACACCCCTGGCAGTACTTC. Amino acid sequence: CASSGHPWQYF.

In this sample, this clonotype turned up a few times. V is TRBV2 and J is TRBJ2-1; no clear D. V dropped 6 bases and J dropped 3 bases, with 6 bases sitting between them. The germline CDR1 and CDR2 sequences are SNHLY and FYNNEI. The CDR3 spans 12 residues. The CDR3 bases are TGTGCCAGCAGGGGCGGCTACAATGAGCAGTTCTTC. Translation gives CASRGGYNEQFF. Complete variable domain (other parts from reference TRBV2 and TRBJ2-1): EPEVTQTPSHQVTQMGQEVILRCVPISNHLYFYWYRQILGQKVEFLVSFYNNEISEKSEIFDDQFSVERPDGSNFTLKIRSTKLEDSAMYFCASRGGYNEQFFGPGTRLTVL.

This clonotype was detected ten times or more. The chain carries TRBV2 and TRBJ2-5; 12 bases align to TRBD2. The CDR3 is made up of 13 amino acids. In germline, CDR1 is SNHLY, CDR2 FYNNEI. V shed 4 bases, J shed 12 bases, and the junction held 6 bases outside the gene matches. CDR3 amino acids: CASSGTSGAQKYF. In nucleotides, the CDR3 is TGTGCCAGCAGTGGGACTAGCGGGGCCCAAAAGTACTTC.

This clonotype was observed many times. The chain joins TRBV30 to TRBJ1-4; D unclear. The CDR3 contains 14 residues. Trimming pared 8 bases from V and 1 base from J, leaving 14 bases between. Germline V CDR1 and CDR2: GTSNPN, SVGIG (reference sequence). In nucleotides, the CDR3 is TGTGCCACAGAGCTTACCCAAACTAATGAAAAACTGTTTTTT. This sequence encodes CATELTQTNEKLFF. The complete variable domain, with remaining parts taken from reference TRBV30 and TRBJ1-4, reads SQTIHQWPATLVQPVGSPLSLECTVEGTSNPNLYWYRQAAGRGLQLLFYSVGIGQISSEVPQNLSASRPQDRQFILSSKKLLLSDSGFYLCATELTQTNEKLFFGSGTQLSVL.

This clonotype showed up many times. Written as DNA, the CDR3 is TGTGCCAGCAGTCCCAACGGGGCTTACGAGCAGTACTTC. Translating it yields CASSPNGAYEQYF. The chain recombines TRBV28 with TRBJ2-7; either TRBD1 or TRBD2 may supply D (5 bases each). CDR1 MDHEN and CDR2 SYDVKM come from the germline V gene. The CDR3 length is 13 residues. Trimming cost V 5 bases and J 4 bases, with 12 bases left between them.

This clonotype occurred many times. The gene calls are TRBV12-3 or TRBV12-4 and TRBJ2-1; the match to TRBD2 covers 10 bases. The ends lost 6 bases at V and 6 bases at J; junction bases unmatched: 11. The CDR3 totals 16 residues. CDR3 region: CASSSSVLAGTNEQFF. The CDR3 region has the DNA TGTGCCAGCAGCAGCTCAGTACTAGCGGGAACCAATGAGCAGTTCTTC.

This clonotype was counted at least ten times. V and J are TRBV2 and TRBJ2-7; D may be TRBD2 (5 bases). This CDR3 is built from 15 residues. Germline CDR1 reads SNHLY; CDR2 reads FYNNEI. V was shortened by 0 bases and J by 5 bases, with 14 bases between the two germline ends. The CDR3 coding sequence is TGTGCCAGCAGTGAAGCGGTGTTGAGGGTGAACGAGCAGTACTTC. Translation gives CASSEAVLRVNEQYF.

This clonotype has a count of ten or more. The chain is built from TRBV6-5 and TRBJ1-1; D uncertain. The V and J ends lost 0 bases and 6 bases respectively, with 11 bases between them. Germline V CDR1 and CDR2: MNHEY, SVGAGI. The CDR3 runs 14 residues. The CDR3 nucleotides read TGTGCCAGCAGTTACTCGCGGCACGGGGCTGAAGCTTTCTTT. Translated, it gives CASSYSRHGAEAFF.

In this sample, this clonotype turned up many times. V gene TRBV28 combines with J gene TRBJ2-3; 9 nucleotides match TRBD1. CDR1 and CDR2 (germline): MDHEN, SYDVKM. V gave up 2 bases and J gave up 4 bases; unmatched junction bases: 7. This CDR3 is 16 amino acids long. The CDR3 loop is CASSLGGTGFSDTQYF. The DNA of the CDR3 is TGTGCCAGCAGTTTAGGGGGGACAGGGTTTTCAGATACGCAGTATTTT.

This clonotype was counted only a few times. A read error is the likely source, as a far larger clone sits one nucleotide away. V gene TRBV7-8 combines with J gene TRBJ2-7; D remains ambiguous. CDR3 size: 11 residues. Per germline, CDR1 SGHVS and CDR2 FQNEAQ. Trimming stripped 5 bases from V and 5 bases from J, with 7 bases between. In DNA form, the CDR3 reads TGTGCCAGCAGCCCGGGCCACGAGCAGTACTTC. Encoded protein: CASSPGHEQYF. The variable domain in full, completed from reference TRBV7-8 and TRBJ2-7, reads GAGVSQSPRYKVAKRGQDVALRCDPISGHVSLFWYQQALGQGPEFLTYFQNEAQLDKSGLPSDRFFAERPEGSVSTLKIQRTQQEDSAVYLCASSPGHEQYFGPGTRLTVT.

This clonotype was seen repeatedly, ten times or more. The V gene is TRBV7-3, the J gene TRBJ2-7; TRBD2 might be the D (6 bases). The CDR3 extends over 14 amino acids. V gave up 5 bases and J gave up 7 bases, with 18 bases separating them. The germline V gene encodes CDR1 SGHTA and CDR2 FQGTGA. CDR3 nucleotide sequence: TGTGCCAGCAGCCCTCTGGGACCCGGGGGTGAGCAGTACTTC. Translating it yields CASSPLGPGGEQYF.

This clonotype was observed at least ten times. The chain is built from TRBV20-1 and TRBJ1-1; TRBD1 is a possible D gene (5 bases). The V gene lost 2 bases and the J gene lost 3 bases, with 10 bases spanning the gap. CDR1 and CDR2 from the germline V gene are DFQATT and SNEGSKA (reference sequence). There are 13 residues in the CDR3. As DNA, the CDR3 is TGCAGTGCTAGAACAGGTGGGGACACTGAAGCTTTCTTT. As protein: CSARTGGDTEAFF.

Comment on this clonotype: A read error likely explains this, since a far larger clone differs by one base. The chain uses TRBV2 and TRBJ1-2, with no clear D. Trimming left V 8 bases short and J 4 bases short, with 5 bases between. This CDR3 contains 10 residues. Germline V CDR1 and CDR2: SNHLY, FYNNEI. CDR3 bases: TGTGCCAGCGGTGTCTATGGCTACACCTTC. Its protein is CASGVYGYTF.

This clonotype occurred a few times. The V and J genes are TRBV2 and TRBJ1-2; D call uncertain. V lost 6 bases and J lost 4, with 9 bases in between. Germline assignment: CDR1 SNHLY and CDR2 FYNNEI. This CDR3 has 12 amino acids. CDR3 bases: TGTGCCAGCAGGTATACAGCCTATGGCTACACCTTC. Residues: CASRYTAYGYTF.

This clonotype was detected a few times. V is TRBV13 and J is TRBJ2-6, with 8 bases lining up with TRBD1. The CDR3 is made up of 19 amino acids. Looked up from germline, CDR1 is PRHDT and CDR2 is FYEKMQ (reference sequence). V was pared by 0 bases and J by 1 base, with 8 bases of the junction left unmatched. CDR3 amino acids: CASSLGGQGARSGANVLTF. The CDR3 DNA follows: TGTGCCAGCAGCTTAGGTGGCCAGGGGGCGCGTTCTGGGGCCAACGTCCTGACTTTC.

In its sample, this clonotype was seen many times. The chain employs TRBV3-1 and TRBJ2-5, with D possibly TRBD2 on 6 matching bases. V was shortened by 0 bases and J by 4 bases, with 12 bases between the two germline ends. From germline, CDR1 is LGHDT and CDR2 YNNKEL (reference sequence). CDR3 length: 15 residues. The CDR3 region is CASSQDPGGAETQYF. CDR3 bases: TGTGCCAGCAGCCAAGATCCCGGCGGGGCAGAGACCCAGTACTTC.

The chain couples TRBV20-1 to TRBJ2-1; D may correspond to TRBD1 or TRBD2 (5 bases each). Germline V gene lookup returns CDR1 DFQATT and CDR2 SNEGSKA (reference sequence). CDR3 length equals 13 residues. Trimming took off 6 bases at V and 6 bases at J, with 15 bases between the two ends. CDR3 in amino acids: CSAGLGPINEQFF. As DNA, the CDR3 is TGCAGTGCAGGTTTGGGACCCATCAATGAGCAGTTCTTC.

About this clonotype: A read error is possible here, since a much larger clone lies one base away. The missing conserved phenylalanine or tryptophan at the end of this CDR3 makes a read error likely. The CDR3 reads CASSQDQIGGSDSPLHL. Written as DNA, the CDR3 is TGTGCCAGCAGCCAAGATCAGATCGGCGGTTCGGATTCACCCCTCCACCTT. The chain uses TRBV3-1 and TRBJ1-6; D not resolved. Per the germline V gene, CDR1 is LGHDT and CDR2 is YNNKEL (reference sequence). The V gene lost 0 bases and the J gene lost 8 bases, with 17 bases spanning the gap. CDR3 size: 17 residues.

The V and J genes are TRBV29-1 and TRBJ2-1, with a tentative D call TRBD2 (6 bases). The length of the CDR3 is 14 residues. CDR1 and CDR2 (germline): SQVTM, ANQGSEA. V lost 3 bases, J lost 2 bases, and 11 bases lay in between. Here the CDR3 reads CSVDSGETYNEQFF. CDR3 DNA: TGCAGCGTTGATTCGGGGGAGACCTACAATGAGCAGTTCTTC.

This clonotype was detected ten times or more. The gene calls are TRBV27 and TRBJ2-1, with 8 positions matching TRBD2. The germline V gene has CDR1 MNHEY and CDR2 SMNVEV (reference sequence). V lost 8 bases and J lost 2; bases outside the gene matches: 5. The CDR3 consists of 14 residues. Written as DNA, the CDR3 is TGTGCCAGCGGTATCGGGGGGGCCTACAATGAGCAGTTCTTC. As protein: CASGIGGAYNEQFF.

The CDR3 reads CASRMDSSHGNTIYF. The DNA for the CDR3 is TGTGCCAGCAGAATGGACTCCAGCCACGGAAACACCATATATTTT. The rearrangement links TRBV28 to TRBJ1-3, with no clear D. Trimming took 6 bases from V and 4 from J, leaving 16 bases between them. The CDR3 has 15 amino acids. CDR1 and CDR2 from the germline V gene are MDHEN and SYDVKM.

As to this clonotype: This may come from a read error, since a much larger clone is one base off. The rearrangement uses TRBV2 and TRBJ2-3; 9 positions agree with TRBD2. Germline CDR1 is SNHLY and CDR2 is FYNNEI. The CDR3 is made up of 16 amino acids. As DNA, the CDR3 is TGTGCCGGCAGATCTATAGCGGGGGATCGCACAGATACGCAGTATTTT. It codes for CAGRSIAGDRTDTQYF.

Only a few counts were recorded for this clonotype. The chain is built from TRBV20-1 and TRBJ2-1; 7 bases line up with TRBD1. CDR3 size: 13 residues. J was trimmed by 8 bases and V by 3 bases; bases with no gene match: 7. The V gene's germline CDR1 is DFQATT and CDR2 SNEGSKA (reference sequence). The CDR3 protein is CSARGQLFDEQFF. The CDR3 region has the DNA TGCAGTGCTAGGGGACAGTTGTTCGATGAGCAGTTCTTC.

The gene calls are TRBV3-1 and TRBJ2-3; the match to TRBD2 covers 11 bases. The CDR3 length is 16 residues. The germline gives CDR1 LGHDT, CDR2 YNNKEL (reference sequence). V lost 7 bases and J lost 1; bases outside the gene matches: 7. The DNA for the CDR3 is TGTGCCAGCACTTTAACTAGCGGGAGCGGCACAGATACGCAGTATTTT. Encoded protein: CASTLTSGSGTDTQYF.